Shown below are 26 T cell receptor beta chains from a single sample sequenced in a study of shared clonotypes between healthy human individuals. Profiling relied on immunoSEQ multiplex PCR, and the TCRdb table lists in-frame clones only, not all of them. This sample has roughly 2.5 million clones; roughly 92% occur once, and the top ten carry roughly 0.14%. The sample was naive CD4+ T cells sorted from blood. Subset: CD45RA+ positively selected. Source of these receptors: a man aged 18 to 30 in good health.

This chain connects TRBV30 to TRBJ1-2, with 7 bases aligning to TRBD1. The CDR3 contains 15 residues. The trim removed 3 bases at V and 1 base at J, leaving 8 bases unmatched. Germline V gene lookup returns CDR1 GTSNPN and CDR2 SVGIG (reference sequence). This CDR3 reads CAWRDRRDSNYGYTF. CDR3 nucleotide sequence: TGTGCCTGGAGGGACCGCAGGGACAGTAACTATGGCTACACCTTC.

The chain recombines TRBV2 with TRBJ2-3, with 8 bases matching TRBD2. CDR1 SNHLY and CDR2 FYNNEI come from the germline V gene. V shed 6 bases and J 2 bases; nucleotides not matched to a gene: 13. The CDR3 is 17 residues long. The chain's CDR3 is CASRETQTSGATDTQYF. The CDR3 DNA reads TGTGCCAGCAGGGAGACTCAAACTAGCGGCGCCACAGATACGCAGTATTTT.

The J gene is TRBJ1-1, the V gene TRBV2; D is unclear. V was cut by 1 base and J by 0 bases, with 12 bases left in between. The CDR3 sequence is 16 residues long. Germline-derived CDR1 and CDR2 are SNHLY and FYNNEI. CDR3 sequence reads: CASSEGTWGMNTEAFF. The CDR3 nucleotides read TGTGCCAGCAGTGAAGGGACTTGGGGAATGAACACTGAAGCTTTCTTT.

The chain combines TRBV5-4 with TRBJ1-1; D gene ambiguous. Germline lookup yields CDR1 SGHNT and CDR2 YYREEE (reference sequence). V lost 3 bases, J lost 1 base, and 16 bases lay in between. This CDR3 is 16 amino acids long. The CDR3: CASSSAYQEGNTEAFF. The CDR3, as DNA: TGTGCCAGCAGCTCAGCGTACCAGGAGGGGAACACTGAAGCTTTCTTT.

This chain uses TRBV11-2 with TRBJ2-7; TRBD1 is a possible D gene (5 bases). Looked up from germline, CDR1 is SGHAT and CDR2 is FQNNGV. V was shortened by 5 bases and J by 5 bases, with 10 bases between the two germline ends. This CDR3 spans 12 amino acids. CDR3 loop: CASSRSRDEQYF. The DNA for the CDR3 is TGTGCCAGCAGCAGATCCAGGGACGAGCAGTACTTC.

This rearrangement joins TRBV9 to TRBJ2-2; 7 bases map to TRBD1. J lost 1 base, V lost 3 bases, and 9 bases had no gene match. This CDR3 has 17 residues. Germline assignment: CDR1 SGDLS and CDR2 YYNGEE. The CDR3 DNA is TGTGCCAGCAGCGGATTGACAGGGACAAAGAACACCGGGGAGCTGTTTTTT. Amino acid sequence: CASSGLTGTKNTGELFF.

DNA for the CDR3: TGTGCCAGCAGCTTAGACAGGGCCCACCGAACTAATGAAAAACTGTTTTTT. Protein: CASSLDRAHRTNEKLFF. The V gene is TRBV7-2, the J gene TRBJ1-4, with D tentatively TRBD1 (6 bases). The CDR3 is 17 amino acids. Trimming left V 1 base short and J 1 base short, with 13 bases between. Germline CDR1 SGHTA, CDR2 FQGNSA.

This rearrangement joins TRBV2 to TRBJ2-1; 7 nucleotides match TRBD1. The CDR3 is 15 amino acids. Trimming took 5 bases from V and 2 from J; bases not matched to a gene: 6. Germline values: CDR1 SNHLY, CDR2 FYNNEI. Here the CDR3 reads CASSLGTAAYNEQFF. The CDR3 coding sequence is TGTGCCAGCAGTTTAGGGACAGCGGCCTACAATGAGCAGTTCTTC.

Note on this clone: The same CDR3 also results from other DNA sequences found in this sample. V is TRBV18 and J is TRBJ2-7; the match to TRBD1 covers 8 bases. The germline CDR1 and CDR2 sequences are KGHSH and LQKENI. The CDR3 is 14 residues long. Germline trimming cut 8 bases from V and 3 bases from J; bases unmatched to any gene: 9. DNA of the CDR3: TGTGCCAGCAGCACCGGGACAGGCTTCTACGAGCAGTACTTC. Encoded protein: CASSTGTGFYEQYF.

The chain carries TRBV5-1 and TRBJ2-7; 10 bases map to TRBD2. Germline CDR1 reads SGHRS; CDR2 reads YFSETQ. The CDR3 is 15 amino acids. V was clipped by 5 bases and J by 1 base; unmatched bases: 6. This CDR3 is CASSIAGGSSYEQYF. The CDR3 DNA follows: TGCGCCAGCAGTATAGCGGGGGGAAGTTCCTACGAGCAGTACTTC.

This sequence joins TRBV18 and TRBJ1-3; 8 bases map to TRBD1. After removal of 4 bases from V and 4 bases from J, the junction contained 6 bases not matched to a gene. This CDR3 comprises 15 residues. Germline loops: CDR1 KGHSH, CDR2 LQKENI. CDR3: CASSLADRAGNTIYF. The CDR3 nucleotides read TGTGCCAGCTCACTCGCGGACAGGGCGGGAAACACCATATATTTT.

Notes on this clone: Other DNA sequences within the sample encode an identical CDR3. The chain carries TRBV5-1 and TRBJ1-3; 7 bases are shared with TRBD1. CDR1 is SGHRS, CDR2 YFSETQ, per germline. Trimming at V came to 4 bases and at J to 4 bases, leaving 2 bases not matched to a gene. The CDR3 has 13 amino acids. For the CDR3, the DNA is TGCGCCAGCAGCGAGGGGGCCGGAAACACCATATATTTT. It codes for CASSEGAGNTIYF.

The V and J genes are TRBV9 and TRBJ1-2; weak D call: TRBD1 (6 bases). Germline-derived CDR1 and CDR2 are SGDLS and YYNGEE. Deletions cut 0 bases from V and 3 bases from J, with 15 bases between. The CDR3 consists of 16 residues. CDR3 sequence reads: CASSVAMDSSHYGYTF. CDR3 in DNA: TGTGCCAGCAGCGTAGCGATGGACAGCAGCCACTATGGCTACACCTTC.

This chain links TRBV5-1 with TRBJ2-3; D gene unclear. Per germline, CDR1 SGHRS and CDR2 YFSETQ. The V end was cut by 1 base, the J end by 4 bases, with 7 bases between. CDR3 length: 13 residues. CDR3 bases: TGCGCCAGCAGCTTGAGCTTGCCAGATACGCAGTATTTT. Encoded protein: CASSLSLPDTQYF.

The J gene is TRBJ2-2, the V gene TRBV6-5, with no clear D. Trimming took 10 bases from V and 4 from J, leaving 16 bases between them. CDR1 is MNHEY and CDR2 is SVGAGI in the germline V gene. This CDR3 has 14 amino acids. The CDR3 spells CATKAGHLTGELFF. The CDR3, as DNA: TGTGCCACCAAGGCCGGGCACCTCACCGGGGAGCTGTTTTTT.

The rearrangement uses TRBV9 and TRBJ2-5; perhaps TRBD1 as D (6 bases). Looked up from germline, CDR1 is SGDLS and CDR2 is YYNGEE. The CDR3 extends over 15 amino acids. Trimming removed 2 bases at V and 5 bases at J, with 16 bases between. The CDR3, as DNA: TGTGCCAGCAGCGTCGATCAGGGGATTAGGGAGACCCAGTACTTC. Protein product: CASSVDQGIRETQYF.

The V gene is TRBV6-1, the J gene TRBJ1-5; 8 bases map to TRBD1. Germline loops: CDR1 MNHNS, CDR2 SASEGT. Trimming took 1 base from V and 2 from J; bases not matched to a gene: 10. This CDR3 contains 18 residues. CDR3 nucleotides: TGTGCCAGCAGTGAAGTACTAGTCAGGGGGCTTGGCAATCAGCCCCAGCATTTT. It is translated as CASSEVLVRGLGNQPQHF.

V and J are TRBV28 and TRBJ2-5; TRBD1 matches at 9 bases. Per the germline V gene, CDR1 is MDHEN and CDR2 is SYDVKM. The CDR3 consists of 14 residues. The J segment lost 5 bases and the V segment lost 6 bases, leaving 7 bases of the junction unmatched. CDR3 nucleotides: TGTGCCAGCAGGACAGGGGGGACGGAGGAGACCCAGTACTTC. This encodes CASRTGGTEETQYF.

Concerning this clone: Other DNA sequences of this sample code for an identical CDR3. The J gene is TRBJ1-5, the V gene TRBV5-1; D unclear. The CDR3 totals 13 residues. V lost 0 bases and J lost 4, with 5 bases in between. From germline, CDR1 is SGHRS and CDR2 YFSETQ. The CDR3 coding sequence is TGCGCCAGCAGCTTGGAGGTAAATCAGCCCCAGCATTTT. This encodes CASSLEVNQPQHF.

V gene TRBV5-1 combines with J gene TRBJ1-3; possible D gene TRBD1, 6 bases. The V gene's germline CDR1 is SGHRS and CDR2 YFSETQ. Trimming removed 0 bases at V and 0 bases at J, with 10 bases between. The CDR3 runs 16 residues. CDR3 nucleotides: TGCGCCAGCAGCTTGGAACAGGGCAACTCTGGAAACACCATATATTTT. Translated, it gives CASSLEQGNSGNTIYF. Full variable domain (outside the CDR3, taken from reference TRBV5-1 and TRBJ1-3): KAGVTQTPRYLIKTRGQQVTLSCSPISGHRSVSWYQQTPGQGLQFLFEYFSETQRNKGNFPGRFSGRQFSNSRSEMNVSTLELGDSALYLCASSLEQGNSGNTIYFGEGSWLTVV.

The DNA for the CDR3 is TGTGCCGCGGTAGACTCAAGCTCCTATAATTCACCCCTCCACTTT. Its protein is CAAVDSSSYNSPLHF. The chain uses TRBV28 and TRBJ1-6; the D is unclear. The CDR3 covers 15 residues. The V gene's germline CDR1 is MDHEN and CDR2 SYDVKM. V was trimmed by 11 bases and J by 0 bases, leaving 14 bases between them.

This clone was counted once. The chain is built from TRBV5-1 and TRBJ1-1, with 7 bases identical to TRBD1. V shed 3 bases, J shed 2 bases, and the junction held 4 bases outside the gene matches. From germline, CDR1 is SGHRS and CDR2 YFSETQ. The CDR3 sequence is 14 residues long. CDR3 amino acids: CASSSDRTNTEAFF. The CDR3 DNA follows: TGCGCCAGCAGCTCGGACAGGACAAACACTGAAGCTTTCTTT.

The gene calls are TRBV10-2 and TRBJ1-1; D is ambiguous. The CDR3 has 14 amino acids. V was trimmed by 0 bases and J by 4 bases, leaving 9 bases between them. Germline V gives CDR1 WSHSY, CDR2 SAAADI. The CDR3 sequence is CASSESGPPTEAFF. DNA for the CDR3: TGCGCCAGCAGTGAGTCCGGTCCCCCCACTGAAGCTTTCTTT.

V is TRBV6-1 and J is TRBJ2-7; D possibly uses TRBD1 or TRBD2 (5 bases each). There are 18 residues in the CDR3. Germline CDR1 MNHNS, CDR2 SASEGT. Trimming removed 3 bases at V and 0 bases at J, with 21 bases between. The CDR3 coding sequence is TGTGCCAGCAGTGATAATATCCTCCTCGGGGCCCTCTCCTACGAGCAGTACTTC. It is translated as CASSDNILLGALSYEQYF.

The sample holds one count of this clone. V gene TRBV18 combines with J gene TRBJ1-1; the D is unclear. Germline-derived CDR1 and CDR2 are KGHSH and LQKENI. The CDR3 is 16 residues long. The V end was cut by 2 bases, the J end by 5 bases, with 18 bases between. The CDR3 spells CASSPSERARQTEAFF. The CDR3 DNA follows: TGTGCCAGCTCACCATCCGAGAGGGCCAGACAAACTGAAGCTTTCTTT.

This chain joins TRBV7-9 and TRBJ2-5, with 11 bases that match TRBD1. The CDR3 consists of 16 residues. V dropped 2 bases and J dropped 5; count of bases not matched to a gene: 7. Germline CDR1 is SEHNR and CDR2 is FQNEAQ (reference sequence). Here the CDR3 DNA reads TGTGCCAGCAGCTTAATCCGGGACAGGGGGGCGGAGACCCAGTACTTC. Protein product: CASSLIRDRGAETQYF.